This TCR beta chain was retrieved from a study of blood T cell repertoires in COVID-19. This CDR3 has 15 amino acids. Trimming at V came to 6 bases and at J to 7 bases, leaving 13 bases not matched to a gene. The germline gives CDR1 MDHEN, CDR2 SYDVKM. Profiled with immunoSEQ multiplex PCR; TCRdb holds only in-frame clones, not every one. The sample contains approximately 300,000 clones, 70% to 90% of which appear only once. Clinical history as reported by participants underpinned cohort assignment. The chain recombines TRBV28 with TRBJ1-2; 8 nucleotides match TRBD1. This TCR derives from a woman in her 30s who had recovered from COVID-19. The sample consisted of PBMCs or T cells enriched from blood (not recorded which). CDR3 residues: CASRPSRQGAAGYTF. CDR3 in DNA: TGTGCCAGCAGGCCTAGTAGGCAGGGGGCAGCTGGCTACACCTTC.